Listed below are T cell receptor beta chains from one sample, sequenced in a study of CD8 T cells in Susac syndrome. TCRdb re-analysed the immunoSEQ multiplex PCR reads in MiXCR, keeping a single row per CDR3 protein. Found here are a few hundred thousand distinct CDR3 sequences, 85% to 90% of them singletons; the top ten hold about 0.12%. The specimen was CD8+ T cells from PBMCs. These receptors were taken from a human donor with multiple sclerosis. The CDR3 runs from the conserved cysteine through the conserved F or W. A D gene is named only where the DNA matches it firmly. Where a row states a size, it is once, few, many or the class of an expanded clone; other rows omit it.

clone size | J gene | V gene | D gene | CDR3 DNA | CDR3 protein
NA | TRBJ1-1 | TRBV12-3/TRBV12-4 | NA | TGTGCCAGCAGTTTAGGGCCGCCGAACACTGAAGCTTTCTTT | CASSLGPPNTEAFF
NA | TRBJ1-3 | TRBV20-1 | NA | TGCAGTGCTAGAGCTAGTACAAACACCATATATTTT | CSARASTNTIYF
NA | TRBJ2-7 | TRBV19 | NA | TGTGCCAGTAGTTCGGGACTGGACTACGAGCAGTACTTC | CASSSGLDYEQYF
NA | TRBJ1-1 | TRBV6-5 | TRBD1 | TGTGCCAGCAGTTACAGACCGGGACAGAAAGCTTTCTTT | CASSYRPGQKAFF
NA | TRBJ1-1 | TRBV30 | NA | TGTGCCTGGAGTACCGGGATGAACACTGAAGCTTTCTTT | CAWSTGMNTEAFF
NA | TRBJ1-5 | TRBV5-1 | NA | TGCGCCAGCAGCTTGGGTACAGAGATGAATCAGCCCCAGCATTTT | CASSLGTEMNQPQHF
NA | TRBJ2-2 | TRBV12-5 | NA | TGTGCTAGTGCCCCTGGGGAAATCCTTGGGGAGCTGTTTTTT | CASAPGEILGELFF
NA | TRBJ2-7 | TRBV29-1 | NA | TGCAGCGTTGAAGGTACGCGCGGGGCGATTGGCTACGAGCAGTACTTC | CSVEGTRGAIGYEQYF
NA | TRBJ1-1 | TRBV6-1 | TRBD1 | TGTGCCAGCAGTGTCGACAGGGGACTTAACACTGAAGCTTTCTTT | CASSVDRGLNTEAFF
NA | TRBJ1-5 | TRBV4-1 | NA | TGCGCCAGCAGCGGACCGGGGAATAGCAATCAGCCCCAGCATTTT | CASSGPGNSNQPQHF
NA | TRBJ2-7 | TRBV28 | NA | TGTGCCAGCAGCCCCTACTCCACAGGGTCCTACGAGCAGTACTTC | CASSPYSTGSYEQYF
NA | TRBJ2-7 | TRBV28 | NA | TGTGCCAGCAGTGGACAGTCGGTCTCCTACGAGCAGTACTTC | CASSGQSVSYEQYF
NA | TRBJ1-2 | TRBV6-1 | TRBD1 | TGTGCCAGCAGTAGAAGGGGACTACGGACAGGCATAATTTCCCCACTCCCTAACTATGGCTACACCTTC | CASSRRGLRTGIISPLPNYGYTF
NA | TRBJ2-1 | TRBV28 | TRBD2 | TGTGCCAGCAGGTATAGCGGGAGCTACAATGAGCAGTTCTTC | CASRYSGSYNEQFF
NA | TRBJ1-5 | TRBV6-5 | NA | TGTGCCAGCAGTTACCCGGGAATGCGGGGGGCGAGCAATCAGCCCCAGCATTTT | CASSYPGMRGASNQPQHF
NA | TRBJ2-3 | TRBV7-9 | TRBD1 | TGTGCCAGCCAGGACAGGGGGAGCACAGATACGCAGTATTTT | CASQDRGSTDTQYF
NA | TRBJ2-1 | TRBV27 | NA | TGTGCCAGCAGTGTCCCAGGGTTCGGTCTGGACAATGAGCAGTTCTTC | CASSVPGFGLDNEQFF
NA | TRBJ2-1 | TRBV27 | TRBD2 | TGTGCCAGCAGTTTCCCCGGGGGGGCCAGAGGTGAGCAGTTCTTC | CASSFPGGARGEQFF
NA | TRBJ1-6 | TRBV16 | NA | TGTGCCAGCAGCGATCGCCTCGGGACATCTTATAATTCACCCCTCCACTTT | CASSDRLGTSYNSPLHF
once | TRBJ2-6 | TRBV4-2 | TRBD2 | TGTGCCAGCAGCCAAGAGGGAGGGGCTCCCGGGAGGGCCAACGTCCTGACTTTC | CASSQEGGAPGRANVLTF
NA | TRBJ1-1 | TRBV4-1 | NA | TGCGCCAGCAGCCAAGAAGTCAGATTGAACACTGAAGCTTTCTTT | CASSQEVRLNTEAFF
NA | TRBJ2-1 | TRBV4-1 | TRBD1 | TGCGCCAGCAGCCTGGGGACAGAGTCCTACAATGAGCAGTTCTTC | CASSLGTESYNEQFF
NA | TRBJ2-2 | TRBV13 | NA | TGTGCCAGCAGCTTAGTTTGGACTGAAGACGGCACCGGGGAGCTGTTTTTT | CASSLVWTEDGTGELFF
NA | TRBJ2-7 | TRBV12-3/TRBV12-4 | NA | TGTGCCAGCAGTTTGGGACTGGCGCCCCACGAGCAGTACTTC | CASSLGLAPHEQYF
few | TRBJ1-5 | TRBV27 | NA | TGTGCCAGCAGTTTTGGGGCTGGCAATCAGCCCCAGCATTTT | CASSFGAGNQPQHF
NA | TRBJ1-4 | TRBV30 | NA | TGTGCCTGGAGTGGCGGGGCGGATGAAAAACTGTTTTTT | CAWSGGADEKLFF
NA | TRBJ1-1 | TRBV3-1 | NA | TGTGCCAGCAGCCAAGTGGACAGCTTAACCGCTGAAGCTTTCTTT | CASSQVDSLTAEAFF
NA | TRBJ2-7 | TRBV20-1 | TRBD1 | TGCAGTGCTTCGGGACAGGCAAACCAACTTTCCGAGCAGTACTTC | CSASGQANQLSEQYF
NA | TRBJ2-7 | TRBV19 | NA | TGTGCCAGTAGTATAGCTCGGGGCGAGCAGTACTTC | CASSIARGEQYF
NA | TRBJ2-4 | TRBV6-5 | NA | TGTGCCGCTTACAATCTAGCCAAAAACATTCAGTACTTC | CAAYNLAKNIQYF
NA | TRBJ1-1 | TRBV6-1 | NA | TGTGCCAGCAGGGCAAGAGGGGCGAACACTGAAGCTTTCTTT | CASRARGANTEAFF
NA | TRBJ1-3 | TRBV7-2 | NA | TGTGCCAGCAGAACTCAGGGCAGCTCTGGAAACACCATATATTTT | CASRTQGSSGNTIYF
NA | TRBJ1-2 | TRBV12-3/TRBV12-4 | NA | TGTGCCAGCAGTAATGGGCCCGGTCGCTACACCTTC | CASSNGPGRYTF
NA | TRBJ2-7 | TRBV7-6 | TRBD1 | TGTGCCAGCAGCCATTCGACAGGGTGGAACGAGCAGTACTTC | CASSHSTGWNEQYF
few | TRBJ2-7 | TRBV5-1 | NA | TGTGCCAGCAGTTTCGGGGCTTACGAGCAGTACTTC | CASSFGAYEQYF
once | TRBJ1-1 | TRBV12-3/TRBV12-4 | NA | TGTGCCAGCAGTTCGCAGGGCGAGACTGAAGCTTTCTTT | CASSSQGETEAFF
NA | TRBJ1-1 | TRBV4-1 | NA | TGCGCCAGCAGCCAAGATCCACAGGGACCTATGAACACTGAAGCTTTCTTT | CASSQDPQGPMNTEAFF
NA | TRBJ1-1 | TRBV5-1 | NA | TGCGCCAGCAGCGGCCGTGAAGGGGGCACTGAAGCTTTCTTT | CASSGREGGTEAFF